The rows below give T cell receptor beta chains drawn from one sample of a study of cytomegalovirus exposure and HLA in healthy donors. Generated by immunoSEQ multiplex PCR, the TCRdb table keeps only in-frame clones and is missing some. The sample includes about 75,000 clones, 70% to 85% of them seen just once. Sequencing input: PBMCs. All receptors derive from a man aged 65 to 79 in good health and CMV-seropositive. CDR3s include the opening cysteine and the closing phenylalanine or tryptophan. The order of the fields is J gene, D gene, clone size, V gene, CDR3 protein, CDR3 DNA. The D gene is left open where the match is weak. Not all rows give a size; the values are once, few, many and, for expanded clones, a class.

>TRBJ1-3|TRBD1|NA|TRBV30
CAWSPGGLHTIYF
TGTGCCTGGTCTCCAGGGGGGTTGCACACCATATATTTT
>TRBJ2-7|TRBD1|NA|TRBV4-3
CASSQYSGTGIYEQYF
TGCGCCAGCAGCCAATATTCCGGGACAGGGATCTACGAGCAGTACTTC
>TRBJ2-2|NA|NA|TRBV7-6
CASSLPPQGNTGELFF
TGTGCCAGCAGCTTACCCCCCCAGGGAAACACCGGGGAGCTGTTTTTT
>TRBJ2-1|NA|NA|TRBV2
CASGLFNEQFF
TGTGCCAGCGGACTATTCAATGAGCAGTTCTTC
>TRBJ2-2|TRBD1|NA|TRBV6-5
CASSKWDRGTGELFF
TGTGCCAGCAGTAAATGGGACAGGGGCACCGGGGAGCTGTTTTTT
>TRBJ2-2|TRBD2|NA|TRBV11-2
CASSPRLAGLNTGELFF
TGTGCCAGCAGCCCCCGACTAGCGGGGCTAAACACCGGGGAGCTGTTTTTT
>TRBJ1-1|NA|NA|TRBV10-2
CASSESAGRTEAFF
TGCGCCAGCAGTGAGTCAGCGGGGCGGACTGAAGCTTTCTTT
>TRBJ2-1|TRBD1|once|TRBV5-1
CASSSDRGLIGEQFF
TGCGCCAGCAGCTCGGACAGGGGGCTAATAGGTGAGCAGTTCTTC
>TRBJ1-4|NA|NA|TRBV5-4
CASSLGAMSEKLFF
TGTGCCAGCAGCTTGGGAGCCATGAGTGAAAAACTGTTTTTT
>TRBJ2-7|NA|few|TRBV10-3
CAISEYGSQSEQYF
TGTGCCATCAGTGAGTATGGCTCCCAGTCCGAGCAGTACTTC
>TRBJ1-3|NA|NA|TRBV6-5
CASTTGEGNTIYF
TGTGCCAGCACCACCGGGGAGGGAAACACCATATATTTT
>TRBJ2-2|NA|NA|TRBV21-1
CASSGTSSRAGELFF
TGTGCCAGCAGCGGTACTAGTAGTCGGGCCGGGGAGCTGTTTTTT
>TRBJ2-3|NA|NA|TRBV7-9
CASSLRGPARREPTDTQYF
TGTGCCAGCAGCTTACGTGGACCGGCTCGACGGGAGCCCACAGATACGCAGTATTTT
>TRBJ2-7|TRBD1|NA|TRBV4-1
CASSQSGTGLYEQYF
TGCGCCAGCAGCCAATCCGGGACAGGGCTCTACGAGCAGTACTTC
>TRBJ2-5|NA|few|TRBV7-8
CASSRNEVETQYF
TGTGCCAGCAGCCGGAATGAGGTAGAGACCCAGTACTTC